The sequence of this T cell receptor beta chain was determined in a study of PD-L1 blockade in urothelial cancer. Time point in this sample: peripheral blood 6 weeks after treatment start. Urothelial carcinoma in patients was locally advanced or metastatic. Synthetic TCR analog templates were spiked into each PCR. Clones were sequenced by immunoSEQ multiplex PCR, and TCRdb holds only the in-frame ones, with some missing. The data show around 66,000 clones, about 88% seen once. The junction had 4 bases not matched to a gene; V was cut back by 7 bases and J by 2 bases. Germline CDR1 is MNHEY and CDR2 is SVGAGI. The length of the CDR3 is 15 residues.

The TCR was taken from a man aged 55 to 70 with urothelial cancer. The chain has TRBV6-5 and TRBJ2-6, with TRBD2 matching over 8 bases. The sample in question was PBMCs, obtained around atezolizumab (anti-PD-L1) treatment. For the CDR3, the DNA is TGTGCCAGCACCTCGGGAGGGGCTGGGGCCAACGTCCTGACTTTC. This codes for CASTSGGAGANVLTF.